Listed here are 6 T cell receptor beta chains from one sample, sequenced in a study of identical twins. TCRdb reprocessed the 5' RACE reads via MiXCR and lists one record per CDR3 protein. The table lists hundreds of thousands of distinct CDR3 sequences, 15% to 20% of them singletons. The same sample was also studied in work on T cells expressing NK-cell markers.

The sample comprised PBMCs. The receptors originated from a woman under 30 in good health.

This clonotype was seen a handful of times. This chain connects TRBV5-1 to TRBJ1-6; D unresolved. The germline V and J ends were trimmed by 5 bases and 6 bases, with 12 bases remaining between them. The CDR3 totals 14 residues. Germline CDR1 SGHRS, CDR2 YFSETQ. The CDR3 bases are TGCGCCAGCAGATCGGTTGGGTCTAATTCACCCCTCCACTTT. Its translation is CASRSVGSNSPLHF.

This chain uses TRBV11-2 with TRBJ2-5; D might be TRBD1 (5 bases). The germline V gene encodes CDR1 SGHAT and CDR2 FQNNGV. V lost 1 base to trimming and J lost 7 bases, with 10 bases between them. CDR3 size: 13 residues. In nucleotides, the CDR3 is TGTGCCAGCAGCTTAGGACAGCCCGGGACCCAGTACTTC. Its protein is CASSLGQPGTQYF.

The chain links TRBV6-1 to TRBJ2-1; D call uncertain. Germline-derived CDR1 and CDR2 are MNHNS and SASEGT. This CDR3 comprises 15 residues. Trimming took off 2 bases at V and 0 bases at J, with 8 bases between the two ends. DNA of the CDR3: TGTGCCAGCAGTGAAAGTTGGAGCTCCTACAATGAGCAGTTCTTC. It is translated as CASSESWSSYNEQFF.

This clonotype was found many times. The rearrangement uses TRBV12-3 or TRBV12-4 and TRBJ1-2; 7 bases are shared with TRBD1. V lost 3 bases and J lost 7; bases outside the gene matches: 2. The CDR3 is made up of 12 amino acids. The CDR3 sequence: CASSFGQAGYTF. The CDR3 DNA sequence: TGTGCCAGCAGTTTCGGACAGGCTGGCTACACCTTC.

A few counts support this clonotype. This chain uses TRBV5-1 with TRBJ1-1, with 9 nucleotides matching TRBD1. Germline lookup yields CDR1 SGHRS and CDR2 YFSETQ. The CDR3 consists of 16 residues. Trimming cost V 6 bases and J 3 bases; bases outside gene matches: 12. CDR3 residues: CASTLFGRDRDTEAFF. DNA of the CDR3: TGCGCCAGCACTCTGTTTGGGAGGGACAGGGACACTGAAGCTTTCTTT.

As to this clonotype: Germline and junction disagree at one end, which may indicate a read error. The chain recombines TRBV20-1 with TRBJ2-1; D gene unclear. The germline V gene has CDR1 DFQATT and CDR2 SNEGSKA (reference sequence). The CDR3 has 10 residues. CDR3 region: CSARAHEQFF. The CDR3 region has the DNA TGCAGTGCGAGAGCCCATGAGCAGTTCTTC.